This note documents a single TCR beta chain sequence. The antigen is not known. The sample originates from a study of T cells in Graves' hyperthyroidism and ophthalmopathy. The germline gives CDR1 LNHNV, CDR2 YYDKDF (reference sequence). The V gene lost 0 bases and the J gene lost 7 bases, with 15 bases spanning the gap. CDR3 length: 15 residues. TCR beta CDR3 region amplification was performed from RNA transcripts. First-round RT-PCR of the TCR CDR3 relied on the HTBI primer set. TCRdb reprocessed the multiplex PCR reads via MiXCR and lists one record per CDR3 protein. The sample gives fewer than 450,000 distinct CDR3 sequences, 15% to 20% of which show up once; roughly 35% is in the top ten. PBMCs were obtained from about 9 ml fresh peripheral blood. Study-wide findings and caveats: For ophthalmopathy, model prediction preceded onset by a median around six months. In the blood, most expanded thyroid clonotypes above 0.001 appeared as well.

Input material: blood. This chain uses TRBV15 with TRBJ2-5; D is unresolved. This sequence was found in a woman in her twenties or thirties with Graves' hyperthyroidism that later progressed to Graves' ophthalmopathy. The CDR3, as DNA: TGTGCCACCAGCAGAGATTCCGACACATATGGGACCCAGTACTTC. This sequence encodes CATSRDSDTYGTQYF.